This T cell receptor beta chain was obtained from a study of blood T cell repertoires in COVID-19. Study-level background: COVID-19 samples, acute and convalescent, were from the United States, Italy and Spain. PBMCs, B-cell-depleted T cells, or T cells were the source of the cDNA or gDNA that made up the material.

Source study methods: Counts of nucleated cells, estimated from reference gene primer amplification, were obtained. Clones were read by immunoSEQ multiplex PCR, and TCRdb kept only the in-frame ones, dropping some. V and J calls and clone size are those listed in that table; D and trimming were worked out from the DNA. The sample carries roughly 50,000 clones, over 75% recorded once. Specimen: peripheral blood. The sequence derives from a man aged 65-85 years with acute or convalescent COVID-19.

CDR3 sequence (DNA): TGCGCCAGCAGCCCCTCGCCAGGGGGCGGCACAGATACGCAGTATTTT. Translation: CASSPSPGGGTDTQYF. The rearrangement links TRBV5-1 to TRBJ2-3; 8 positions agree with TRBD1. From germline, CDR1 is SGHRS and CDR2 YFSETQ. V shed 4 bases and J 1 base; nucleotides not matched to a gene: 8. The CDR3 loop spans 16 amino acids. Together with reference TRBV5-1 and TRBJ2-3, the CDR3 gives the full variable domain: KAGVTQTPRYLIKTRGQQVTLSCSPISGHRSVSWYQQTPGQGLQFLFEYFSETQRNKGNFPGRFSGRQFSNSRSEMNVSTLELGDSALYLCASSPSPGGGTDTQYFGPGTRLTVL.